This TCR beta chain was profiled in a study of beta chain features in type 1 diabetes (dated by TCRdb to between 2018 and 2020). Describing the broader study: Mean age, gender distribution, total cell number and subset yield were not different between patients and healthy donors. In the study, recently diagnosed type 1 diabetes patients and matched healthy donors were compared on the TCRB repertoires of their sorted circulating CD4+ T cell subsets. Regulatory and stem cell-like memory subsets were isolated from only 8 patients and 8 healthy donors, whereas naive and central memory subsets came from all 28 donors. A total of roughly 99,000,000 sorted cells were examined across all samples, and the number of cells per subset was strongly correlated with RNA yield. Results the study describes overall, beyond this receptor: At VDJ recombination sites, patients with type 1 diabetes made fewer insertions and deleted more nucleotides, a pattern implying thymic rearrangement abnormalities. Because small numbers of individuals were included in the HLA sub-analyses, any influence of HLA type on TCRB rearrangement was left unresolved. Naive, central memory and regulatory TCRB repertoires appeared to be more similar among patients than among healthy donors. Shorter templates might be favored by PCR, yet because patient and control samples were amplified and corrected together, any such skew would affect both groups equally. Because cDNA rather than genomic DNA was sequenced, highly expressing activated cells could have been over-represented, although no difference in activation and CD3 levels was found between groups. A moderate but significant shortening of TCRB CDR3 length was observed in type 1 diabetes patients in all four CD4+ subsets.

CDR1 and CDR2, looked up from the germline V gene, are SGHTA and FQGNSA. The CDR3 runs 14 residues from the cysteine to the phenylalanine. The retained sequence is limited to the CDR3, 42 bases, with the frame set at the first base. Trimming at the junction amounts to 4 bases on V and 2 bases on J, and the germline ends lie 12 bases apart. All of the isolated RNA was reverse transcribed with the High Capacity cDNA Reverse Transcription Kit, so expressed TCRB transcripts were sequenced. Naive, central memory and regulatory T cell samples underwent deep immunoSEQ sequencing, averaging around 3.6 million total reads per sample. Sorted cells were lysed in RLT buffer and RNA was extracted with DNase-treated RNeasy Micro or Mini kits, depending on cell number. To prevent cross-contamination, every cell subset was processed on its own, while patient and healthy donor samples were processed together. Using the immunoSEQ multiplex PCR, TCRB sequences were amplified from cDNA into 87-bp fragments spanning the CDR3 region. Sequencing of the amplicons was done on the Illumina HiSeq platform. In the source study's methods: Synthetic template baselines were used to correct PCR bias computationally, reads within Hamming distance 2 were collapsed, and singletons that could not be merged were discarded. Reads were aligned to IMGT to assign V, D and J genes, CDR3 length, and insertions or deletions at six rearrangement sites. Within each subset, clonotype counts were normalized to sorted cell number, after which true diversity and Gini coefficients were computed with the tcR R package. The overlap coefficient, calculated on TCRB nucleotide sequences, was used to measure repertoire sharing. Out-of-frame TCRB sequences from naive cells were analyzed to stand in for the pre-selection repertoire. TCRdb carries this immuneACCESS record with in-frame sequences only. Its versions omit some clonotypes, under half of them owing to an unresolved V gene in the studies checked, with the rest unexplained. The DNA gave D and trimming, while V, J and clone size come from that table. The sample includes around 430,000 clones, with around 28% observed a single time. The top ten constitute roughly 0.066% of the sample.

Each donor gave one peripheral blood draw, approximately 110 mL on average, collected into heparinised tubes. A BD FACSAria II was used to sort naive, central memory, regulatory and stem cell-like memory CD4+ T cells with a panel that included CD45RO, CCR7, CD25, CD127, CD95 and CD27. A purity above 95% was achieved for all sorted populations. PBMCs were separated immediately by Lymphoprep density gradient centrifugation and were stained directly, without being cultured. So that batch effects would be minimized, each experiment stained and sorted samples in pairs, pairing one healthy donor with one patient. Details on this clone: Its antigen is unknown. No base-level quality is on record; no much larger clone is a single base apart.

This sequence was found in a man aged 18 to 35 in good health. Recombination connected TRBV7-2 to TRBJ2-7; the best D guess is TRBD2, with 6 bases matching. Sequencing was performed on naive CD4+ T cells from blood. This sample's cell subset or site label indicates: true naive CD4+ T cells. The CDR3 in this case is CASSSRRETYEQYF. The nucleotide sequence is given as TGTGCCAGCAGCTCCCGGCGGGAAACCTACGAGCAGTACTTC.